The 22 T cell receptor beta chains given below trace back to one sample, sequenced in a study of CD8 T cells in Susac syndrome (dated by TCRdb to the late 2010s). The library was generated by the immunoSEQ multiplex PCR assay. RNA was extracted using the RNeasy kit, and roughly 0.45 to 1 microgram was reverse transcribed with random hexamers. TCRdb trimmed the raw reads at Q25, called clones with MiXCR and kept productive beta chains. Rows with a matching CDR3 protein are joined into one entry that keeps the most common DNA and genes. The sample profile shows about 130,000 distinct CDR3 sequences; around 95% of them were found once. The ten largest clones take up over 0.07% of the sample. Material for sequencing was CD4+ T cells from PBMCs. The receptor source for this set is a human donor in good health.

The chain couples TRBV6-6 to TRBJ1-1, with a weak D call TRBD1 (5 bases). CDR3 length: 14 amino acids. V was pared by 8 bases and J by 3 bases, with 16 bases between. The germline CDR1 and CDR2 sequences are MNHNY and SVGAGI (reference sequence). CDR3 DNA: TGTGCCAGCCGTACGCCCGGGACCCACACTGAAGCTTTCTTT. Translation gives CASRTPGTHTEAFF.

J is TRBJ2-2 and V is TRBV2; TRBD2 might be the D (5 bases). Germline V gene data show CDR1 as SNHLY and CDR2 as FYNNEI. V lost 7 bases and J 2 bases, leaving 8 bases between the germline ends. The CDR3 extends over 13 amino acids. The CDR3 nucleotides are TGTGCCAGCATCCCTAGCAACACCGGGGAGCTGTTTTTT. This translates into CASIPSNTGELFF.

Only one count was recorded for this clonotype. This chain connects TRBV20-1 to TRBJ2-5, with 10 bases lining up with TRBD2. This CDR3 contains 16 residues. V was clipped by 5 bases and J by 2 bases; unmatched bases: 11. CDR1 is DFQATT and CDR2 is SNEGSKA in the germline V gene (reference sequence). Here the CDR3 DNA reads TGCAGTGCTTTATCCAGACTAGCGGGCCAACAAGAGACCCAGTACTTC. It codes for CSALSRLAGQQETQYF.

The CDR3 DNA follows: TGTGCCAGCAGCCTCTACGACAGGGGAGGTTACACTGAAGCTTTCTTT. It translates to CASSLYDRGGYTEAFF. The rearrangement uses TRBV2 and TRBJ1-1; TRBD1 matches 8 bases. This CDR3 is built from 16 residues. Germline V gene lookup returns CDR1 SNHLY and CDR2 FYNNEI. Germline trimming cut 6 bases from V and 3 bases from J; bases unmatched to any gene: 12.

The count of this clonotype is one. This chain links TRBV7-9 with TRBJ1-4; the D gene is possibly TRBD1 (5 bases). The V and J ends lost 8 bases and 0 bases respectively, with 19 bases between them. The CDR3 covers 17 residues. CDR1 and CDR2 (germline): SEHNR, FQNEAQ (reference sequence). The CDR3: CASGEGRRSSTNEKLFF. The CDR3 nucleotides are TGTGCCAGCGGGGAGGGGCGCAGGTCTTCAACTAATGAAAAACTGTTTTTT. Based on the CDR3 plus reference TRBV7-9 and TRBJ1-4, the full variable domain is DTGVSQNPRHKITKRGQNVTFRCDPISEHNRLYWYRQTLGQGPEFLTYFQNEAQLEKSRLLSDRFSAERPKGSFSTLEIQRTEQGDSAMYLCASGEGRRSSTNEKLFFGSGTQLSVL.

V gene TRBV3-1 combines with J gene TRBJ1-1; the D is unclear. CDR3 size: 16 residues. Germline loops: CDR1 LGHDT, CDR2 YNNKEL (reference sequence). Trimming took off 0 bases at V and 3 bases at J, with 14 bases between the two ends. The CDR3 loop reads CASSQDGNQPYTEAFF. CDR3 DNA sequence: TGTGCCAGCAGCCAAGATGGGAACCAACCATACACTGAAGCTTTCTTT.

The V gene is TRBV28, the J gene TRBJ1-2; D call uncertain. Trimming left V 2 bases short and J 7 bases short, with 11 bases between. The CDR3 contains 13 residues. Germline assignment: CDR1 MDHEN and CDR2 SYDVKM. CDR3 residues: CASSLTATPGYTF. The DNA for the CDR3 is TGTGCCAGCAGTTTAACAGCTACACCTGGCTACACCTTC.

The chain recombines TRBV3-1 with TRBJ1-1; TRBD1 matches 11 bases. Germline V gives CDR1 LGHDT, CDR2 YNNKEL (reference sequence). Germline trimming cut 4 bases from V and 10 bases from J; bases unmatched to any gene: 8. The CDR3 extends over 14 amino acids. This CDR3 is CASSPGTGGSRAFF. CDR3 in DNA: TGTGCCAGCAGCCCCGGGACAGGGGGAAGTCGAGCTTTCTTT. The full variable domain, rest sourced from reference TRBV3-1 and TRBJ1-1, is DTAVSQTPKYLVTQMGNDKSIKCEQNLGHDTMYWYKQDSKKFLKIMFSYNNKELIINETVPNRFSPKSPDKAHLNLHINSLELGDSAVYFCASSPGTGGSRAFFGQGTRLTVV.

The DNA for the CDR3 is TGCGCCAGCAGCCAAGTTGCAACAGCGGGATACTACGAGCAGTACTTC. Its protein is CASSQVATAGYYEQYF. This chain links TRBV4-3 with TRBJ2-7; the match to TRBD2 covers 7 bases. The CDR3 is 16 amino acids. V trimming: 1 base; J trimming: 3 bases; junction bases outside the gene matches: 9. Germline lookup yields CDR1 LGHNA and CDR2 YSLEER.

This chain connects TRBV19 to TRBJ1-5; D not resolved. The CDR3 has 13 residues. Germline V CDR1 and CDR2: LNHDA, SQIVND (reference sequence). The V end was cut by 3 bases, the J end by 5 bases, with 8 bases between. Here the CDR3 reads CASSMGRDQPQHF. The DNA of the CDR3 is TGTGCCAGTAGTATGGGGAGGGATCAGCCCCAGCATTTT.

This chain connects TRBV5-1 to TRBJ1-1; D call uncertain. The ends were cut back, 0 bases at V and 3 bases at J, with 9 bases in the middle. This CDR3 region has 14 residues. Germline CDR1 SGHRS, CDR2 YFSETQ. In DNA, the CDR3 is TGCGCCAGCAGCTTGGTGGAGGGTCACACTGAAGCTTTCTTT. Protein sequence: CASSLVEGHTEAFF.

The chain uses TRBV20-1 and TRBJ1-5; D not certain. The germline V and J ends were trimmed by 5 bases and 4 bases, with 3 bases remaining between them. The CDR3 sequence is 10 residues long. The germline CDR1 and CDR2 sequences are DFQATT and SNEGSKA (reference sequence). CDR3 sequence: CSAGNQPQHF. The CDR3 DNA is TGCAGTGCTGGTAATCAGCCCCAGCATTTT.

The CDR3 DNA reads TGCGCCAGCAGCCCGCGGGACCTCGGGGCGCAGTATTTT. Translation gives CASSPRDLGAQYF. This chain links TRBV5-1 with TRBJ2-3, with a possible D match to TRBD2 (6 bases). V gave up 4 bases and J gave up 10 bases, with 16 bases separating them. Germline V lookup: CDR1 SGHRS, CDR2 YFSETQ. This CDR3 spans 13 amino acids.

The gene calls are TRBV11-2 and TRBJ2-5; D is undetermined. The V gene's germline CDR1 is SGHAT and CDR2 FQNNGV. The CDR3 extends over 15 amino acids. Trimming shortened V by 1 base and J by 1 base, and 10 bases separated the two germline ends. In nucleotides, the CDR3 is TGTGCCAGCAGCTTAGGGAGAGCGCTCCAAGAGACCCAGTACTTC. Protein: CASSLGRALQETQYF. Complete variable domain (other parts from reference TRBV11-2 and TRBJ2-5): EAGVAQSPRYKIIEKRQSVAFWCNPISGHATLYWYQQILGQGPKLLIQFQNNGVVDDSQLPKDRFSAERLKGVDSTLKIQPAKLEDSAVYLCASSLGRALQETQYFGPGTRLLVL.

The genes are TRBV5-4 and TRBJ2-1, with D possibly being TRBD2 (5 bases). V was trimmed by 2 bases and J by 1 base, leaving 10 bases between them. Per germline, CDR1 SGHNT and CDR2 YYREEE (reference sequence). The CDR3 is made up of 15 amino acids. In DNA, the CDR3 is TGTGCCAGCAGCTTTTCCGGGATATCCTACAATGAGCAGTTCTTC. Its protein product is CASSFSGISYNEQFF.

The DNA for the CDR3 is TGCAGTGCTAGAGGCAGGGCGGGAGAGAGGGCTGAAGCTTTCTTT. Its protein is CSARGRAGERAEAFF. The V call is TRBV20-1, the J call TRBJ1-1; TRBD1 is a possible D gene (5 bases). The CDR3 contains 15 residues. Trimming removed 1 base from V and 6 bases from J, with 18 bases in between. CDR1 is DFQATT and CDR2 is SNEGSKA in the germline V gene (reference sequence).

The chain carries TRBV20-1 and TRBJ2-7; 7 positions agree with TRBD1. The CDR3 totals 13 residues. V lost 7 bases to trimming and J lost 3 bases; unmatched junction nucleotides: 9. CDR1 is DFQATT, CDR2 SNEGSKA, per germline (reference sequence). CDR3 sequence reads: CSVLTGSFYEQYF. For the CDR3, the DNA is TGCAGTGTCTTGACAGGGAGCTTCTACGAGCAGTACTTC.

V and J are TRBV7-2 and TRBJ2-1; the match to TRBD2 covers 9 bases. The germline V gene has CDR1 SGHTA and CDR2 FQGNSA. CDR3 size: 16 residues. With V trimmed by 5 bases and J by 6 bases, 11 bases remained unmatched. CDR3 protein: CASSPSSGRLGNEQFF. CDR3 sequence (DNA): TGTGCCAGCAGCCCGAGTAGCGGGAGATTGGGCAATGAGCAGTTCTTC.

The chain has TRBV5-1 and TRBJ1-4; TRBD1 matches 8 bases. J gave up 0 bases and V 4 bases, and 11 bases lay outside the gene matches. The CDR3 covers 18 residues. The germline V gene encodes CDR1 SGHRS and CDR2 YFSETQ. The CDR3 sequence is CASSGGTGPIATNEKLFF. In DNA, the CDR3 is TGCGCCAGCAGCGGGGGGACAGGACCTATTGCAACTAATGAAAAACTGTTTTTT.

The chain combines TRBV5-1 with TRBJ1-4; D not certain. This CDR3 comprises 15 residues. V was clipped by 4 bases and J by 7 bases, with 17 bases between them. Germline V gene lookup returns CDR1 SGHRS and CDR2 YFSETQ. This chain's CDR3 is CASSPVQAVGEKLFF. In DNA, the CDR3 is TGCGCCAGCAGCCCAGTCCAAGCGGTTGGTGAAAAACTGTTTTTT.

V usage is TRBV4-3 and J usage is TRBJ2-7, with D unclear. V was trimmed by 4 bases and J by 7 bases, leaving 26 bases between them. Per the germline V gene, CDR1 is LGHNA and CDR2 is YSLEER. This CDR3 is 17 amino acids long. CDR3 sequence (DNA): TGCGCCAGCAGCCGAACCACCACAGCAGATTTAGGGAAAGAGCAGTACTTC. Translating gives CASSRTTTADLGKEQYF.

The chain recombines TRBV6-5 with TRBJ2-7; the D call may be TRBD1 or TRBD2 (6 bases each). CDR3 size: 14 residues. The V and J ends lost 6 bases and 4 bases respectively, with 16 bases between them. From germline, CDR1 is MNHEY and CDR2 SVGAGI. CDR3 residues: CASSPGAGSYEQYF. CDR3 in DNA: TGTGCCAGCAGCCCGGGGGCGGGGAGTTACGAGCAGTACTTC.